The 17 T cell receptor beta chains given below trace back to one sample, sequenced in a study of CD8 T cells in ankylosing spondylitis. Study findings and constraints: It appeared that ankylosing spondylitis blood was characterized by a TCR beta motif of fewer than ten highly homologous variants.

Using its own MiXCR run on the 5' RACE reads, TCRdb lists one record per CDR3 protein. The data show 800,000 to 900,000 distinct CDR3 sequences, 10% to 15% seen once. Their antigens are not known. Input material: blood, either unsorted or a sorted T cell fraction (not recorded which). These receptors originate from a male donor with ankylosing spondylitis.

This rearrangement joins TRBV7-9 to TRBJ2-7; D is ambiguous. The CDR3 is 15 residues long. Trimming cost V 1 base and J 0 bases, with 10 bases left between them. CDR1 is SEHNR, CDR2 FQNEAQ, per germline (reference sequence). CDR3 sequence: CASSLEYRSSYEQYF. The CDR3 DNA reads TGTGCCAGCAGCTTAGAATACCGTAGCTCCTACGAGCAGTACTTC.

The V call is TRBV29-1, the J call TRBJ1-4, with D tentatively TRBD1 (5 bases). Germline V gene lookup returns CDR1 SQVTM and CDR2 ANQGSEA. V lost 7 bases and J 7 bases, leaving 16 bases between the germline ends. The CDR3 spans 13 residues. The CDR3 sequence is CSASGTTSEKLFF. The CDR3 DNA is TGCAGCGCTTCCGGGACTACAAGTGAAAAACTGTTTTTT. Combining the CDR3 with reference TRBV29-1 and TRBJ1-4 gives the whole variable domain SAVISQKPSRDICQRGTSLTIQCQVDSQVTMMFWYRQQPGQSLTLIATANQGSEATYESGFVIDKFPISRPNLTFSTLTVSNMSPEDSSIYLCSASGTTSEKLFFGSGTQLSVL.

This clonotype was observed a few times. The chain couples TRBV7-2 to TRBJ1-3, with 7 bases that match TRBD1. CDR1 is SGHTA, CDR2 FQGNSA, per germline. Unmatched junction bases numbered 5, after V lost 3 bases and J lost 6 bases. The CDR3 extends over 14 amino acids. The CDR3 nucleotides read TGTGCCAGCAGCTTTAACAGGGGACTAAACACCATATATTTT. Protein: CASSFNRGLNTIYF.

This rearrangement joins TRBV20-1 to TRBJ2-2; possibly TRBD2 for D (6 bases). Germline V gene sequence: CDR1 DFQATT, CDR2 SNEGSKA (reference sequence). The CDR3 length is 14 residues. Trimming pared 6 bases from V and 6 bases from J, leaving 17 bases between. CDR3 residues: CSARDVGEAGELFF. The DNA for the CDR3 is TGCAGTGCCAGGGACGTGGGGGAGGCCGGGGAGCTGTTTTTT.

This clonotype has just a few counts. The J gene is TRBJ2-7, the V gene TRBV28; the D call may be TRBD1 or TRBD2 (5 bases each). CDR1 is MDHEN, CDR2 SYDVKM, per germline. The V end was cut by 5 bases, the J end by 1 base, with 9 bases between. This CDR3 comprises 13 residues. This chain's CDR3 is CASSNGGSYEQYF. CDR3 bases: TGTGCCAGCAGTAATGGGGGTTCCTACGAGCAGTACTTC.

This clonotype was detected ten times or more. This chain joins TRBV20-1 and TRBJ2-1; 7 nucleotides align to TRBD2. This CDR3 contains 14 residues. The V segment lost 4 bases and the J segment 4 bases; nucleotides outside the gene matches: 7. Germline V gene data show CDR1 as DFQATT and CDR2 as SNEGSKA (reference sequence). The CDR3 nucleotides are TGCAGTGCTAAACGAGGACTAGGGTACAATGAGCAGTTCTTC. Translating it yields CSAKRGLGYNEQFF.

V gene TRBV6-5 combines with J gene TRBJ1-1, with 8 bases aligning to TRBD1. The CDR3 has 14 residues. Unmatched junction bases numbered 7, after V lost 4 bases and J lost 6 bases. Germline V CDR1 and CDR2: MNHEY, SVGAGI. The CDR3 DNA sequence: TGTGCCAGCAGTTTGATCGGGACAGGCGCTGAAGCTTTCTTT. Translating it yields CASSLIGTGAEAFF.

This clonotype was seen many times. This rearrangement joins TRBV20-1 to TRBJ1-5, with 11 bases identical to TRBD1. Trimming at V came to 2 bases and at J to 4 bases, leaving 16 bases not matched to a gene. Germline lookup yields CDR1 DFQATT and CDR2 SNEGSKA (reference sequence). CDR3 length: 19 residues. CDR3 coding DNA: TGCAGTGCTAGACGACCCGGGACAGGGGGTGGCCGATTTAATCAGCCCCAGCATTTT. It encodes CSARRPGTGGGRFNQPQHF.

The rearrangement links TRBV28 to TRBJ1-2; tentatively, D is TRBD1 (6 bases). The CDR3 is made up of 13 amino acids. V was shortened by 7 bases and J by 5 bases, with 14 bases between the two germline ends. Germline loops: CDR1 MDHEN, CDR2 SYDVKM. CDR3 in amino acids: CASTNGQWYGYTF. DNA of the CDR3: TGTGCCAGCACCAATGGACAGTGGTATGGCTACACCTTC.

This clonotype was seen at least ten times. The CDR3 loop reads CSVEDLGGYGYTF. The CDR3 DNA follows: TGCAGCGTTGAAGACTTAGGGGGGTATGGCTACACCTTC. The chain couples TRBV29-1 to TRBJ1-2, with D maybe TRBD1 (6 bases). Germline CDR1 and CDR2: SQVTM and ANQGSEA. The V end lost 0 bases, the J end lost 5 bases, and 10 bases lay between the germline ends. CDR3 length equals 13 residues.

This clonotype appeared a few times. The chain carries TRBV5-5 and TRBJ2-5; tentatively, D is TRBD1 (5 bases). Germline CDR1 SGHKS, CDR2 YYEKEE (reference sequence). The CDR3 runs 15 residues. V gave up 3 bases and J gave up 2 bases, with 14 bases separating them. The CDR3 DNA is TGTGCCAGCAGCTCCACTCGGACACTACAAGAGACCCAGTACTTC. Its translation: CASSSTRTLQETQYF.

In regard to this clonotype: This sequence may be a read error, since a much larger clone differs from it by one base. The V gene is TRBV9, the J gene TRBJ1-4; D perhaps matches TRBD1 (5 bases). The CDR3 loop spans 14 amino acids. CDR1 and CDR2 from the germline V gene are SGDLS and YYNGEE. As DNA, the CDR3 is TGTGCCAGCAGCGTAGCCCAGGGTGATGAAAAACTGATTTTT. Translating it yields CASSVAQGDEKLIF.

The sample holds a few counts of this clonotype. V and J are TRBV5-1 and TRBJ2-7; D ambiguous. V lost 0 bases and J 1 base, leaving 8 bases between the germline ends. Germline lookup yields CDR1 SGHRS and CDR2 YFSETQ. This CDR3 has 14 residues. The CDR3 reads CASSLVSNSYEQYF. In nucleotides, the CDR3 is TGCGCCAGCAGCTTGGTTTCCAATTCCTACGAGCAGTACTTC. Combining the CDR3 with reference TRBV5-1 and TRBJ2-7 gives the whole variable domain KAGVTQTPRYLIKTRGQQVTLSCSPISGHRSVSWYQQTPGQGLQFLFEYFSETQRNKGNFPGRFSGRQFSNSRSEMNVSTLELGDSALYLCASSLVSNSYEQYFGPGTRLTVT.

Ten or more counts support this clonotype. This chain links TRBV7-6 with TRBJ2-1; 8 bases agree with TRBD2. V was pared by 4 bases and J by 3 bases, with 14 bases of the junction left unmatched. Per the germline V gene, CDR1 is SGHVS and CDR2 is FNYEAQ. The CDR3 is 18 residues long. CDR3 region: CASSSTPIGLADYNEQFF. CDR3 bases: TGTGCCAGCAGCTCAACGCCAATAGGACTAGCAGACTACAATGAGCAGTTCTTC.

This clonotype came up a few times. This rearrangement joins TRBV28 to TRBJ2-5, with a tentative D call TRBD1 (6 bases). The CDR3 runs to 16 residues. V shed 6 bases and J shed 0 bases, with 17 bases lying between them. CDR1 and CDR2 (germline): MDHEN, SYDVKM. This chain's CDR3 is CASRPVTGMYQETQYF. DNA of the CDR3: TGTGCCAGCAGACCCGTGACAGGAATGTACCAAGAGACCCAGTACTTC.

This clonotype was observed many times. This chain uses TRBV20-1 with TRBJ1-2; TRBD1 is a possible D gene (5 bases). The CDR3 loop spans 13 amino acids. V shed 1 base and J shed 7 bases, with 13 bases lying between them. The V gene's germline CDR1 is DFQATT and CDR2 SNEGSKA (reference sequence). CDR3 loop: CSARVWRGSGYTF. For the CDR3, the DNA is TGCAGTGCTAGAGTGTGGAGGGGCTCTGGCTACACCTTC.

The genes are TRBV20-1 and TRBJ2-3, with 12 bases matching TRBD2. Unmatched junction bases numbered 16, after V lost 6 bases and J lost 0 bases. From germline, CDR1 is DFQATT and CDR2 SNEGSKA (reference sequence). The CDR3 covers 19 residues. CDR3 coding DNA: TGCAGTGCGGCCCTCGGGCTAGCGGGAGGGCCGACTAGCACAGATACGCAGTATTTT. Protein sequence: CSAALGLAGGPTSTDTQYF.